This TCR beta chain was profiled in a study of shared clonotypes between healthy human individuals. Only in-frame clones appear in the TCRdb table, and some are missing; sequencing was by immunoSEQ multiplex PCR. This sample has some 2,400,000 clones; 90% to 97% occur once, and the top ten carry around 0.13%. V was pared by 1 base and J by 0 bases, with 9 bases between. The CDR3 runs to 15 residues. Looked up from germline, CDR1 is KGHSH and CDR2 is LQKENI. Donors were Caucasian adults residing in Nashville, Tennessee, USA. The chain carries TRBV18 and TRBJ1-2; D is uncertain. The source is a man between 18 and 35 years old in good health. The sequencing sample was made of naive CD4+ T cells sorted from blood. Subset noted: CD45RA+ positively selected. The CDR3 coding sequence is TGTGCCAGCTCACCACTCCCAGAAACTAACTATGGCTACACCTTC. Amino acids: CASSPLPETNYGYTF.